This TCR beta chain derives from a study of blood T cell repertoires in COVID-19. V gave up 4 bases and J gave up 3 bases; unmatched junction bases: 8. CDR3 length equals 15 residues. Looked up from germline, CDR1 is SGHDT and CDR2 is YYEEEE. Profiled with immunoSEQ multiplex PCR; TCRdb holds only in-frame clones, not every one. The sample has around 260,000 clones, roughly 88% seen once. This TCR came from a woman aged 25 to 45 with active or convalescent COVID-19. The sample was peripheral blood. This chain links TRBV5-6 with TRBJ2-5, with 8 bases identical to TRBD2. DNA of the CDR3: TGTGCCAGCAGCGGTACCGGGACTAGTGAAGAGACCCAGTACTTC. This codes for CASSGTGTSEETQYF.